These 9 T cell receptor beta chains were sequenced from one sample in a study of PD-1 blockade in classical Hodgkin lymphoma. The repertoire was sequenced with immunoSEQ multiplex PCR; TCRdb's copy has only in-frame clones and lacks some. The sample has about 59,000 clones, around nine tenths seen once. Brentuximab vedotin exposure varied, and every patient relapsed after autologous stem cell transplantation. The material sequenced was peripheral blood mononuclear cells (PBMCs), taken at baseline. The receptors shown here come from a human donor with classical Hodgkin lymphoma.

This CDR3 is CASTIGQGTEAFF. In nucleotides, the CDR3 is TGTGCCAGCACCATCGGACAGGGTACTGAAGCTTTCTTT. This chain links TRBV28 with TRBJ1-1, with 8 bases lining up with TRBD1. The CDR3 is 13 amino acids. Unmatched junction bases numbered 6, after V lost 7 bases and J lost 5 bases. Germline-derived CDR1 and CDR2 are MDHEN and SYDVKM.

The chain uses TRBV18 and TRBJ2-1; unclear D gene. The CDR3 consists of 11 residues. The V gene lost 5 bases and the J gene lost 8 bases, with 7 bases spanning the gap. CDR1 is KGHSH, CDR2 LQKENI, per germline. This CDR3 is CASSAADEQFF. CDR3 nucleotides: TGTGCCAGCTCAGCGGCGGATGAGCAGTTCTTC. The variable domain in full, with the rest retrieved from reference TRBV18 and TRBJ2-1, is NAGVMQNPRHLVRRRGQEARLRCSPMKGHSHVYWYRQLPEEGLKFMVYLQKENIIDESGMPKERFSAEFPKEGPSILRIQQVVRGDSAAYFCASSAADEQFFGPGTRLTVL.

The CDR3 nucleotides are TGTGCCAGCAGCCCCCTGCATCGACAGGGCGAAATCTACGAGCAGTACTTC. Protein sequence: CASSPLHRQGEIYEQYF. The rearrangement uses TRBV7-9 and TRBJ2-7, with 7 bases that match TRBD1. The CDR3 runs 17 residues. Losses at the gene ends were 5 bases for V and 3 bases for J; bases not matched to a gene: 16. Germline CDR1 is SEHNR and CDR2 is FQNEAQ (reference sequence).

CDR3 sequence (DNA): TGCGCCAGCAGCCAAGACCCCACACCGTACAATGAGCAGTTCTTC. Amino acid sequence: CASSQDPTPYNEQFF. This chain links TRBV4-1 with TRBJ2-1; no clear D. Germline loops: CDR1 MGHRA, CDR2 YSYEKL. The CDR3 runs to 15 residues. V gave up 0 bases and J gave up 4 bases, with 10 bases separating them.

The chain links TRBV27 to TRBJ1-1, with 7 bases matching TRBD1. Germline CDR1 is MNHEY and CDR2 is SMNVEV (reference sequence). V shed 5 bases, J shed 4 bases, and the junction held 1 base outside the gene matches. The CDR3 contains 12 residues. The CDR3 nucleotides are TGTGCCAGCAGTCACAGGGGCACTGAAGCTTTCTTT. It encodes CASSHRGTEAFF.

This clone came up once. The chain carries TRBV18 and TRBJ1-4; TRBD1 agrees at 8 bases. The V segment lost 6 bases and the J segment 6 bases; nucleotides outside the gene matches: 6. The CDR3 extends over 14 amino acids. The germline V gene encodes CDR1 KGHSH and CDR2 LQKENI. The CDR3 reads CASSIRGLDEKLFF. The CDR3 DNA reads TGTGCCAGCTCGATCAGGGGGCTGGATGAAAAACTGTTTTTT.

This clone was found once. The chain uses TRBV18 and TRBJ2-7; no reliable D call. This CDR3 spans 17 amino acids. Between the trimmed V and J ends, which lost 3 bases and 2 bases, there was a span of 20 bases. Germline loops: CDR1 KGHSH, CDR2 LQKENI. The CDR3 here is CASSPPRSSSDPYEQYF. CDR3 nucleotide sequence: TGTGCCAGCTCACCCCCCCGGAGTAGCTCCGACCCCTACGAGCAGTACTTC.

The J gene is TRBJ2-1, the V gene TRBV19, with a possible D match to TRBD1 (5 bases). The CDR3 spans 13 residues. V was clipped by 3 bases and J by 6 bases, with 9 bases between them. In germline, CDR1 is LNHDA, CDR2 SQIVND (reference sequence). The CDR3 sequence: CASSIDSLNEQFF. The CDR3 DNA reads TGTGCCAGTAGTATCGACAGCCTCAATGAGCAGTTCTTC.

The rearrangement joins TRBV6-6 to TRBJ2-7; 12 nucleotides align to TRBD1. The CDR3 covers 15 residues. Germline CDR1 is MNHNY and CDR2 is SVGAGI (reference sequence). With 5 bases clipped from V and 2 bases from J, the junction kept 4 bases outside the gene matches. The CDR3 reads CASSPGTGGPYEQYF. The CDR3 bases are TGTGCCAGCAGTCCAGGGACAGGGGGCCCCTACGAGCAGTACTTC.